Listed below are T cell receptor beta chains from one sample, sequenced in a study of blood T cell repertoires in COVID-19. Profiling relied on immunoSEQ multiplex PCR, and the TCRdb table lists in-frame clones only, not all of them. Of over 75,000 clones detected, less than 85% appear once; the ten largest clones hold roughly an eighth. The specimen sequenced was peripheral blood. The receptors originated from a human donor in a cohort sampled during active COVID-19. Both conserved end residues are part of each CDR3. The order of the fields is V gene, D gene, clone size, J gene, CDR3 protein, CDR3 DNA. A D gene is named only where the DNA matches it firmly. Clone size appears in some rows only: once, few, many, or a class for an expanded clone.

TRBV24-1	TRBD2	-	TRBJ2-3	CATSDLSSGRTDTQYF	TGTGCCACCAGTGATTTGAGTAGCGGGAGGACAGATACGCAGTATTTT
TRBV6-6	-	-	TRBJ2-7	CASSPPPGSEQYF	TGTGCCAGCAGTCCACCGCCGGGAAGCGAGCAGTACTTC
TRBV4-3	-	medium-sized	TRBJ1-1	CASSQDVAGVMNTEAFF	TGCGCCAGCAGCCAAGACGTAGCGGGGGTCATGAACACTGAAGCTTTCTTT
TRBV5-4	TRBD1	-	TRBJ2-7	CASSRDRDDEQYF	TGTGCCAGCAGTAGGGACAGGGATGACGAGCAGTACTTC
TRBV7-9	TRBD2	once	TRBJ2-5	CASSLAGGSQETQYF	TGTGCCAGCAGCTTAGCCGGGGGGTCTCAGGAGACCCAGTACTTC
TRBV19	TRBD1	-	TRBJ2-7	CASSGRVGQGLYEQYF	TGTGCCAGTTCCGGGCGAGTAGGACAGGGTTTGTACGAGCAGTACTTC
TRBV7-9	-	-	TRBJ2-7	CASSRTGYEQYF	TGTGCCAGCAGCCGCACAGGCTACGAGCAGTACTTC
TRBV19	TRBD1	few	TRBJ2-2	CASSRRDRALAGELFF	TGTGCCAGTAGCCGCCGGGACAGGGCTTTGGCCGGGGAGCTGTTTTTT
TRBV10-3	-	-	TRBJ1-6	CAIGPGDLDSPLHF	TGTGCCATCGGTCCGGGAGATCTTGATTCACCCCTCCACTTT
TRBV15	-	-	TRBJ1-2	CATSNGGYYGYTF	TGTGCCACCAGCAATGGGGGCTACTATGGCTACACCTTC
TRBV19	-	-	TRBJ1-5	CASKRVHSNQPQHF	TGTGCCAGTAAACGGGTGCATTCCAATCAGCCCCAGCATTTT